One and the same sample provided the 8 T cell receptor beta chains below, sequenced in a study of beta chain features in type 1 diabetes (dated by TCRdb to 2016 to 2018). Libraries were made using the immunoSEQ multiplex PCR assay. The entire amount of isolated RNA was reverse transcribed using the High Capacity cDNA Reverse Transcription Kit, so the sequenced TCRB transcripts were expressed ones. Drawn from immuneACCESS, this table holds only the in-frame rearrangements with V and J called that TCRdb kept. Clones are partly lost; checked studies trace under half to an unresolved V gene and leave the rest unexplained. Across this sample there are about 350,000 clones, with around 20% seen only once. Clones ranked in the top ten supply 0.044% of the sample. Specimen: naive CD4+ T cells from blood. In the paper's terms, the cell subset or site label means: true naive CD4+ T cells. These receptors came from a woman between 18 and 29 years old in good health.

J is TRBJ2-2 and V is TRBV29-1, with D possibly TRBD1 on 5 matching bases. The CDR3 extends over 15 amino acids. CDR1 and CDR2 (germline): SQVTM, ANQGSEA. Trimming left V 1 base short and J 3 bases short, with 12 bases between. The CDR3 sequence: CSVEAGSTHTGELFF. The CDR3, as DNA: TGCAGCGTTGAAGCAGGGTCTACACACACCGGGGAGCTGTTTTTT.

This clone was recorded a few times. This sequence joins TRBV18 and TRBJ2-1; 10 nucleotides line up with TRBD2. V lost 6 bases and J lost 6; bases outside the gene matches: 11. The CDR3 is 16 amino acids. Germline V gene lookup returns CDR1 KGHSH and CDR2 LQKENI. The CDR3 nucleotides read TGTGCCAGCTCCCCTGCGTTAGCGGGAGGACTCAATGAGCAGTTCTTC. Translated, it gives CASSPALAGGLNEQFF.

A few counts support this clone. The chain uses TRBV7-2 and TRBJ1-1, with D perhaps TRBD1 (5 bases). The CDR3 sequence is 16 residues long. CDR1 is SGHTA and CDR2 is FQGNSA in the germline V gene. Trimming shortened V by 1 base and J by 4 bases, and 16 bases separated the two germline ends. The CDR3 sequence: CASSLVAGRGGTEAFF. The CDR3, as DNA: TGTGCCAGCAGCTTAGTGGCGGGGCGCGGCGGCACTGAAGCTTTCTTT.

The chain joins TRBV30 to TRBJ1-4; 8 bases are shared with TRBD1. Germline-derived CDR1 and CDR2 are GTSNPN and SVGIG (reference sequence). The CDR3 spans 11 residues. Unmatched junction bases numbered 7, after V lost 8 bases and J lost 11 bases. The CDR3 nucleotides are TGTGCCCTCATGACAGGGGCGAAACTGTTTTTT. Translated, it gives CALMTGAKLFF.

Here the CDR3 reads CASSTSQGDYGYTF. The CDR3 DNA follows: TGTGCCAGTAGCACCTCCCAGGGCGACTATGGCTACACCTTC. This rearrangement joins TRBV19 to TRBJ1-2, with D perhaps TRBD1 (5 bases). This CDR3 has 14 residues. The ends were cut back, 6 bases at V and 3 bases at J, with 14 bases in the middle. The germline CDR1 and CDR2 sequences are LNHDA and SQIVND (reference sequence). Full variable domain (remainder filled in from reference TRBV19 and TRBJ1-2): DGGITQSPKYLFRKEGQNVTLSCEQNLNHDAMYWYRQDPGQGLRLIYYSQIVNDFQKGDIAEGYSVSREKKESFPLTVTSAQKNPTAFYLCASSTSQGDYGYTFGSGTRLTVV.

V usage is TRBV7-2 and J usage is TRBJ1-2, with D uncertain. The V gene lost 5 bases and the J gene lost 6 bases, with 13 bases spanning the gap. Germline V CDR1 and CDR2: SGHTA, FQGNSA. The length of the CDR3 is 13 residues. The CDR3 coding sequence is TGTGCCAGCAGCCCCGCGGGTTCGAATGGCTACACCTTC. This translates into CASSPAGSNGYTF.

In DNA, the CDR3 is TGTGCCAGCTCCCCCGGGGGTGGCACAGATACGCAGTATTTT. Translating gives CASSPGGGTDTQYF. The rearrangement links TRBV6-5 to TRBJ2-3, with D maybe TRBD2 (6 bases). V lost 8 bases and J lost 1, with 13 bases in between. This CDR3 is 14 amino acids long. Germline lookup yields CDR1 MNHEY and CDR2 SVGAGI.

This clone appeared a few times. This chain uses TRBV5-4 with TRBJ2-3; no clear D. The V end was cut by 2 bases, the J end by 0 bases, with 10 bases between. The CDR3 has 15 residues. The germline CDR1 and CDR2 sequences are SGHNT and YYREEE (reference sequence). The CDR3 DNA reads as TGTGCCAGCAGCTTTGATTCGGGTAGCACAGATACGCAGTATTTT. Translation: CASSFDSGSTDTQYF.